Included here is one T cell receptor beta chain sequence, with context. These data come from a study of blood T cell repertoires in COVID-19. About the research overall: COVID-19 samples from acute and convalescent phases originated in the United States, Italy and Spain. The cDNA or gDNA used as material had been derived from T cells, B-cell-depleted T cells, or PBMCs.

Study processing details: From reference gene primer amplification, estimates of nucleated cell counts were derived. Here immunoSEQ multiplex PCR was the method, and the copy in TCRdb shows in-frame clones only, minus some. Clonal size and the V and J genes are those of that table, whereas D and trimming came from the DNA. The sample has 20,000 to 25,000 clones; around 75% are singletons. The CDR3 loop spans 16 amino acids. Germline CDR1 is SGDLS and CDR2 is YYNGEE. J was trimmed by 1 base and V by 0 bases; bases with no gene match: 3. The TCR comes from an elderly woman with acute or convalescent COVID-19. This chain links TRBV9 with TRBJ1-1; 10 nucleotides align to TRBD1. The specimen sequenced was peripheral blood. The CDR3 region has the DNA TGTGCCAGCAGCGTAGGCGACAGGGGGCCGAACACTGAAGCTTTCTTT. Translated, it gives CASSVGDRGPNTEAFF.